Listed here are 27 T cell receptor beta chains from one sample, sequenced in a study of human T cells and chemical hapten exposure. Using its own MiXCR run on the RACE reads, TCRdb lists one record per CDR3 protein. This sample yields roughly 360,000 distinct CDR3 sequences, of which 4.8% are seen a single time; 2% to 2.5% belongs to the top ten. Stated time point: patch test 1, 2 weeks after DPC sensitization. Treatment described: therapeutic diphenylcyclopropenone sensitization with weekly scalp DPC. The specimen comprised whole blood, sampled in connection with sensitization to the hapten diphenylcyclopropenone (DPC). These receptors originate from a woman in her forties or fifties with alopecia areata. Some clones in this sample may be carry-over from other donors' samples.

This clonotype was seen only a few times. The J gene is TRBJ2-5, the V gene TRBV7-2, with TRBD2 matching over 12 bases. The CDR3 loop spans 15 amino acids. Looked up from germline, CDR1 is SGHTA and CDR2 is FQGNSA. V lost 5 bases to trimming and J lost 5 bases; unmatched junction nucleotides: 6. The CDR3 nucleotides read TGTGCCAGCAGCCCCCGGACTAGCGGGACGGAGACCCAGTACTTC. Its translation: CASSPRTSGTETQYF.

This clonotype was seen at least ten times. The chain is built from TRBV10-3 and TRBJ1-5, with D tentatively TRBD1 (6 bases). CDR1 is ENHRY, CDR2 SYGVKD, per germline. This CDR3 region has 14 residues. V dropped 0 bases and J dropped 6 bases, with 9 bases sitting between them. The CDR3 DNA is TGTGCCATCAGTGAGTCCACAGGGACTCAGCCCCAGCATTTT. Its translation is CAISESTGTQPQHF.

This clonotype was seen only a few times. The chain carries TRBV24-1 and TRBJ2-2, with D possibly TRBD1 on 5 matching bases. The germline V gene has CDR1 KGHDR and CDR2 SFDVKD. The CDR3 runs 16 residues. Trimming stripped 1 base from V and 3 bases from J, with 11 bases between. CDR3 sequence reads: CATSDLGQAHTGELFF. CDR3 sequence (DNA): TGTGCCACCAGTGATTTAGGACAAGCGCACACCGGGGAGCTGTTTTTT.

On this clonotype: This clone may be a read error of a much larger clone one base away. This chain uses TRBV7-2 with TRBJ2-1, with TRBD2 matching over 7 bases. V lost 8 bases and J lost 1; bases outside the gene matches: 5. The CDR3 extends over 14 amino acids. The germline gives CDR1 SGHTA, CDR2 FQGNSA. CDR3 residues: CASWTGGSYNEQFF. CDR3 DNA sequence: TGTGCCAGCTGGACGGGAGGTTCCTACAATGAGCAGTTCTTC.

This clonotype was counted ten times or more. This chain uses TRBV7-6 with TRBJ2-7; 10 bases line up with TRBD2. Losses at the gene ends were 6 bases for V and 6 bases for J; bases not matched to a gene: 5. Germline V gene data show CDR1 as SGHVS and CDR2 as FNYEAQ. The CDR3 covers 13 residues. Here the CDR3 DNA reads TGTGCCAGCAGTCCCGGACTAGCGGCCGAGCAGTACTTC. Protein: CASSPGLAAEQYF.

This chain uses TRBV28 with TRBJ2-1; TRBD1 matches 11 bases. Germline V gene sequence: CDR1 MDHEN, CDR2 SYDVKM. V dropped 9 bases and J dropped 5; count of bases not matched to a gene: 6. The CDR3 consists of 14 residues. CDR3 bases: TGTGCCAGTGGGGACAGGGGGACGAACAATGAGCAGTTCTTC. Translation: CASGDRGTNNEQFF.

This clonotype was counted at least ten times. The chain couples TRBV3-1 to TRBJ2-6; D call uncertain. The V gene lost 2 bases and the J gene lost 2 bases, with 1 base spanning the gap. The CDR3 runs to 13 residues. Germline-derived CDR1 and CDR2 are LGHDT and YNNKEL (reference sequence). In nucleotides, the CDR3 is TGTGCCAGCAGCCAACCTGGGGCCAACGTCCTGACTTTC. This gives the protein CASSQPGANVLTF.

This clonotype was recorded many times. CDR3 region: CAITGTMGNEQFF. As DNA, the CDR3 is TGTGCCATCACCGGGACTATGGGCAATGAGCAGTTCTTC. This sequence joins TRBV10-3 and TRBJ2-1; 7 nucleotides line up with TRBD2. The CDR3 is made up of 13 amino acids. Trimming removed 7 bases from V and 6 bases from J; junction bases left unmatched: 6. The V gene's germline CDR1 is ENHRY and CDR2 SYGVKD.

This clonotype was observed at least ten times. V and J are TRBV20-1 and TRBJ2-7, with TRBD1 identical over 8 bases. After removal of 5 bases from V and 2 bases from J, the junction contained 2 bases not matched to a gene. Germline V gene sequence: CDR1 DFQATT, CDR2 SNEGSKA (reference sequence). This CDR3 spans 12 amino acids. The CDR3 region is CSASTGAYEQYF. The CDR3 region has the DNA TGCAGTGCTTCGACAGGGGCCTACGAGCAGTACTTC.

At least ten counts were recorded for this clonotype. This sequence joins TRBV6-5 and TRBJ2-3; TRBD1 aligns across 11 bases. Germline loops: CDR1 MNHEY, CDR2 SVGAGI. This CDR3 is 14 amino acids long. Germline trimming cut 8 bases from V and 2 bases from J; bases unmatched to any gene: 3. This CDR3 is CASGQGAHTDTQYF. CDR3 bases: TGTGCCAGCGGACAGGGGGCACACACAGATACGCAGTATTTT.

This clonotype was observed a few times. CDR3 nucleotide sequence: TGTGCCAGCTCACCACAAGGCAGGGGTAATCAGCCCCAGCATTTT. Protein product: CASSPQGRGNQPQHF. This chain joins TRBV18 and TRBJ1-5; perhaps TRBD1 as D (6 bases). Germline-derived CDR1 and CDR2 are KGHSH and LQKENI. CDR3 length: 15 amino acids. The V end was cut by 1 base, the J end by 4 bases, with 11 bases between.

In the case of this clonotype: A much larger clone lies one base from this, so it may be a read error. V and J are TRBV3-1 and TRBJ2-3; TRBD2 is a possible D gene (5 bases). Germline-derived CDR1 and CDR2 are LGHDT and YNNKEL (reference sequence). V was shortened by 0 bases and J by 4 bases, with 17 bases between the two germline ends. CDR3 size: 17 residues. CDR3 sequence reads: CASSQDKGEEEPDTQYF. As DNA, the CDR3 is TGTGCCAGCAGCCAAGATAAGGGCGAGGAGGAGCCAGATACGCAGTATTTT.

This clonotype was detected ten times or more. The chain is built from TRBV6-2 or TRBV6-3 and TRBJ1-6, with D possibly matching TRBD1 (6 bases). Trimming took off 4 bases at V and 6 bases at J, with 10 bases between the two ends. This CDR3 is 14 amino acids long. Per the germline V gene, CDR1 is MNHEY and CDR2 is SVGEGT. Written as DNA, the CDR3 is TGTGCCAGCAGTTCCTTGGACAGTAATTCACCCCTCCACTTT. Translated: CASSSLDSNSPLHF.

This clonotype was seen more than once but under ten times. The V and J genes are TRBV7-9 and TRBJ1-3; TRBD1 agrees at 7 bases. Germline loops: CDR1 SEHNR, CDR2 FQNEAQ (reference sequence). V dropped 6 bases and J dropped 3; count of bases not matched to a gene: 11. The CDR3 sequence is 16 residues long. CDR3 in DNA: TGTGCCAGCAGACCAGGGGGGGCTGAGGATGGAAACACCATATATTTT. Amino acid sequence: CASRPGGAEDGNTIYF.

This clonotype has at least ten counts. The chain has TRBV5-1 and TRBJ1-1; a weak D match, TRBD1 (6 bases). Trimming cost V 5 bases and J 5 bases, with 16 bases left between them. The CDR3 spans 14 residues. Germline V gene lookup returns CDR1 SGHRS and CDR2 YFSETQ. The CDR3 loop reads CASSWGQGFTEAFF. The CDR3 coding sequence is TGCGCCAGCAGTTGGGGTCAGGGGTTTACTGAAGCTTTCTTT.

This clonotype was seen ten or more times. The chain is built from TRBV5-5 and TRBJ2-2, with TRBD1 identical over 7 bases. J gave up 1 base and V 5 bases, and 2 bases lay outside the gene matches. CDR3 size: 14 residues. The germline gives CDR1 SGHKS, CDR2 YYEKEE (reference sequence). The CDR3 loop is CASRDRLNTGELFF. The CDR3 nucleotides read TGTGCCAGCAGGGACAGGCTGAACACCGGGGAGCTGTTTTTT.

The genes are TRBV15 and TRBJ1-1; D gene ambiguous. This CDR3 has 14 amino acids. V lost 2 bases to trimming and J lost 4 bases, with 11 bases between them. CDR1 LNHNV and CDR2 YYDKDF come from the germline V gene (reference sequence). This CDR3 reads CATSRLTAGTEAFF. CDR3 nucleotides: TGTGCCACCAGCAGACTTACAGCGGGCACTGAAGCTTTCTTT.

There are many counts of this clonotype. The J gene is TRBJ2-5, the V gene TRBV10-2; 9 nucleotides align to TRBD2. The CDR3 totals 16 residues. CDR1 is WSHSY and CDR2 is SAAADI in the germline V gene. V dropped 3 bases and J dropped 1; count of bases not matched to a gene: 6. The CDR3 nucleotides are TGCGCCAGCAGTGATGGAGCGGGAGGTTTCCAAGAGACCCAGTACTTC. Protein product: CASSDGAGGFQETQYF.

With respect to this clonotype: A single base separates this from a much larger clone, so it may be a read error. The chain has TRBV5-1 and TRBJ2-5; 8 nucleotides agree with TRBD1. Germline V gene sequence: CDR1 SGHRS, CDR2 YFSETQ. The CDR3 extends over 15 amino acids. The CDR3 bases are TGCGTCAGCAGCAATGAGGGACAGGCAATCAGTGCCCAGTACTTC. It codes for CVSSNEGQAISAQYF.

The CDR3 is CSAQGTEDYGYTF. The CDR3 DNA reads as TGCAGCGCCCAGGGGACTGAAGACTATGGCTACACCTTC. The V gene is TRBV29-1, the J gene TRBJ1-2; D perhaps matches TRBD1 (6 bases). Germline V gives CDR1 SQVTM, CDR2 ANQGSEA. V was cut by 7 bases and J by 3 bases, with 15 bases left in between. The CDR3 extends over 13 amino acids.

This clonotype was seen at least ten times. The V call is TRBV7-2, the J call TRBJ1-6, with a possible D match to TRBD1 (6 bases). This CDR3 has 16 residues. Germline CDR1 and CDR2: SGHTA and FQGNSA. Trimming stripped 5 bases from V and 10 bases from J, with 21 bases between. CDR3 DNA sequence: TGTGCCAGCAGCCCGCCGCCCCAGGGGTCTCACTCACCCCTCCACTTT. Its translation is CASSPPPQGSHSPLHF.

This clonotype was observed at least ten times. This chain joins TRBV15 and TRBJ2-1; the D is unclear. Germline V lookup: CDR1 LNHNV, CDR2 YYDKDF (reference sequence). The ends were cut back, 8 bases at V and 4 bases at J, with 9 bases in the middle. This CDR3 is built from 12 residues. CDR3 DNA sequence: TGTGCCACCGGCACTCAGTACAATGAGCAGTTCTTC. Amino acids: CATGTQYNEQFF. The full variable domain, with the rest looked up from reference TRBV15 and TRBJ2-1, is DAMVIQNPRYQVTQFGKPVTLSCSQTLNHNVMYWYQQKSSQAPKLLFHYYDKDFNNEADTPDNFQSRRPNTSFCFLDIRSPGLGDTAMYLCATGTQYNEQFFGPGTRLTVL.

The rearrangement links TRBV23-1 to TRBJ1-2; D uncertain. Being an ORF, TRBV23-1 has a function that is uncertain. This CDR3 comprises 14 residues. Trimming took off 3 bases at V and 4 bases at J, with 12 bases between the two ends. Here the CDR3 DNA reads TGCGCCAGCAGTCACCCCTGGAAATGCTATGGCTACACCTTC. Its translation: CASSHPWKCYGYTF.

This clonotype was seen more than once but under ten times. The V call is TRBV5-1, the J call TRBJ1-4; D uncertain. The CDR3 has 15 residues. V lost 0 bases to trimming and J lost 4 bases, with 10 bases between them. The germline V gene encodes CDR1 SGHRS and CDR2 YFSETQ. The CDR3 DNA reads as TGCGCCAGCAGCTTGGAAGGGCCCCGTAATGAAAAACTGTTTTTT. This sequence encodes CASSLEGPRNEKLFF.

The chain combines TRBV6-1 with TRBJ1-5, with 10 bases fitting TRBD1. J lost 13 bases, V lost 5 bases, and 5 bases had no gene match. Germline V CDR1 and CDR2: MNHNS, SASEGT. The length of the CDR3 is 12 residues. The CDR3 reads CASSPGQGQQHF. The CDR3 DNA is TGTGCCAGCAGTCCGGGACAGGGGCAGCAGCATTTT.

This rearrangement joins TRBV20-1 to TRBJ2-1; 10 nucleotides line up with TRBD1. V shed 6 bases, J shed 6 bases, and the junction held 14 bases outside the gene matches. Germline-derived CDR1 and CDR2 are DFQATT and SNEGSKA (reference sequence). The CDR3 runs 16 residues. In DNA, the CDR3 is TGCAGTGCCCCAAGTGGTGGGACAGGGGACATCAATGAGCAGTTCTTC. This gives the protein CSAPSGGTGDINEQFF.

This clonotype was detected many times. V and J are TRBV7-2 and TRBJ2-1; maybe TRBD2 (6 bases). The V end was cut by 1 base, the J end by 1 base, with 14 bases between. CDR3 length: 17 amino acids. Per the germline V gene, CDR1 is SGHTA and CDR2 is FQGNSA. The CDR3: CASSLEGSGVSYNEQFF. For the CDR3, the DNA is TGTGCCAGCAGCTTAGAGGGTAGCGGAGTATCCTACAATGAGCAGTTCTTC. Combining the CDR3 with reference TRBV7-2 and TRBJ2-1 gives the whole variable domain GAGVSQSPSNKVTEKGKDVELRCDPISGHTALYWYRQSLGQGLEFLIYFQGNSAPDKSGLPSDRFSAERTGGSVSTLTIQRTQQEDSAVYLCASSLEGSGVSYNEQFFGPGTRLTVL.